This T cell receptor (beta chain) stems from a study of cytomegalovirus exposure and HLA in healthy donors. PCR involved 60 Vbeta and 13 Jbeta primers. Generated by immunoSEQ multiplex PCR, the TCRdb table keeps only in-frame clones and is missing some. This sample has more than 140,000 clones, with roughly four fifths found just once. Germline trimming cut 5 bases from V and 9 bases from J; bases unmatched to any gene: 5. CDR3 length: 12 residues. Looked up from germline, CDR1 is GTSNPN and CDR2 is SVGIG (reference sequence). The material sequenced was PBMCs. The rearrangement uses TRBV30 and TRBJ2-2, with 8 positions matching TRBD2. The receptor comes from a woman between 35 and 50 years old in good health and CMV-seronegative. In nucleotides, the CDR3 is TGTGCCTGGCGGGAGGGTGACCGGGAGCTGTTTTTT. Its translation: CAWREGDRELFF.